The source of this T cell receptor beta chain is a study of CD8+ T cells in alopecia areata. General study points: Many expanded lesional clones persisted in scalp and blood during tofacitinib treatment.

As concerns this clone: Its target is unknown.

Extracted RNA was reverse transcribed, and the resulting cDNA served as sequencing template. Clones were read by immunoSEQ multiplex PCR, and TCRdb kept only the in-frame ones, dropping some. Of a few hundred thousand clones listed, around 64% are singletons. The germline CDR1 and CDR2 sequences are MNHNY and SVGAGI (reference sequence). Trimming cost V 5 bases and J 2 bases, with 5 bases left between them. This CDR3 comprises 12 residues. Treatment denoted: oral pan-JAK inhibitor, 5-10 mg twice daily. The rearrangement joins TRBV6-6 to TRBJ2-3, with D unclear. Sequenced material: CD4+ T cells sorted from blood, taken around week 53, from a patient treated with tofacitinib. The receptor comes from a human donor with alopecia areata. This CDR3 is CASSRNTDTQYF. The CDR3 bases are TGTGCCAGCAGTCGTAACACAGATACGCAGTATTTT.